Detailed here is one T cell receptor (beta chain). Trimming removed 6 bases from V and 7 bases from J; junction bases left unmatched: 7. The CDR3 is 13 amino acids. Germline-derived CDR1 and CDR2 are SEHNR and FQNEAQ (reference sequence). This specimen comes from a study of blood T cell repertoires in COVID-19. Across the whole study: Whether acute or convalescent, the COVID-19 samples came from the United States, Italy and Spain.

Repertoires were generated with immunoSEQ multiplex PCR, while TCRdb's copy carries only in-frame clones and drops some. The sample holds 130,000 or so clones, approximately 88% seen once. The receptor's source is a man in his fifties or sixties with acute or convalescent COVID-19. The V gene is TRBV7-9, the J gene TRBJ1-2, with 8 bases aligning to TRBD1. The source material was peripheral blood. The CDR3, as DNA: TGTGCCAGCAGTTCCCAGGGGGCGAGTGGCTACACCTTC. Translation: CASSSQGASGYTF.